This T cell receptor beta chain derives from a study of response to subunit inactivated influenza vaccine. The CDR3 covers 14 residues. V lost 1 base and J lost 6, with 11 bases in between. Germline V lookup: CDR1 MNHEY, CDR2 SVGAGI. TCRdb ran MiXCR on the RT-PCR reads and lists one entry per CDR3 protein. The sample includes about 170,000 distinct CDR3 sequences, 12% of them seen just once. These data were also reused for a study on T cells expressing NK-cell markers. As that study records: The authors made TCR beta cDNA libraries by 5'RACE template switching. This switching added a universal primer site and UMIs. The sorts in several experiments were restricted to alpha-beta TCR T cells by an anti-gamma-delta TCR antibody.

Sequenced here: CD8+ T cells sorted from PBMCs, sampled 11 to 12 days after vaccination. This rearrangement joins TRBV6-5 to TRBJ2-3; no definite D call. The TCR comes from a man aged 45-65 years who received an inactivated influenza vaccine. The CDR3 loop reads CASSYYQVTDTQYF. The CDR3 region has the DNA TGTGCCAGCAGTTACTATCAGGTTACCGATACGCAGTATTTT.